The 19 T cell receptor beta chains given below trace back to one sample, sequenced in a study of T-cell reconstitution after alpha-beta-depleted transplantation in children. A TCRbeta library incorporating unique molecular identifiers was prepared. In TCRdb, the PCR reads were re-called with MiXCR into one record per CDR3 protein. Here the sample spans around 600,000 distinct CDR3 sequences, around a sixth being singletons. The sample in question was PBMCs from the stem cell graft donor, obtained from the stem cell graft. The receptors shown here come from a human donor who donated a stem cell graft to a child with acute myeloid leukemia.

CDR3 loop: CASSQDPKYQETQYF. DNA of the CDR3: TGCGCCAGCAGCCAAGATCCGAAGTACCAAGAGACCCAGTACTTC. The chain combines TRBV4-1 with TRBJ2-5; D call uncertain. Germline lookup yields CDR1 MGHRA and CDR2 YSYEKL. The germline V and J ends were trimmed by 0 bases and 0 bases, with 8 bases remaining between them. The CDR3 loop spans 15 amino acids.

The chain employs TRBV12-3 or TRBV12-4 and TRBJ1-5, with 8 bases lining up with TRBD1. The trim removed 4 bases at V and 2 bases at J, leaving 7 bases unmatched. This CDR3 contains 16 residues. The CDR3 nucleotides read TGTGCCAGCAGTTCCTCTGGGACAGGACGCAATCAGCCCCAGCATTTT. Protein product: CASSSSGTGRNQPQHF.

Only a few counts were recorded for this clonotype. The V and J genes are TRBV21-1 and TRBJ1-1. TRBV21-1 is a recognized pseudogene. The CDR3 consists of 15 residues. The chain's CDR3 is CASSPYRSEGTEAFF. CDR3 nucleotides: TGTGCCAGCAGCCCCTATAGGTCGGAAGGGACTGAAGCTTTCTTT.

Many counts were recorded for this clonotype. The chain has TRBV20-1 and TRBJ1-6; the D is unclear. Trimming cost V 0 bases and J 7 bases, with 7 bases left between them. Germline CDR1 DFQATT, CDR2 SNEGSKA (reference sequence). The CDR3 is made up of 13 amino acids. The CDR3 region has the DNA TGCAGTGCTAGAGAGAACGGGAATTCACCCCTCCACTTT. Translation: CSARENGNSPLHF.

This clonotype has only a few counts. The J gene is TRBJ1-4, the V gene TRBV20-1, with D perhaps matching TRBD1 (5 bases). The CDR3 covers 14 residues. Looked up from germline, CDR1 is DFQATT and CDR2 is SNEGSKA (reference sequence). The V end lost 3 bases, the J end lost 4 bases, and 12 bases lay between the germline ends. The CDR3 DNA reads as TGCAGTGCTAGGAGGGGCAGACTTAATGAAAAACTGTTTTTT. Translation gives CSARRGRLNEKLFF.

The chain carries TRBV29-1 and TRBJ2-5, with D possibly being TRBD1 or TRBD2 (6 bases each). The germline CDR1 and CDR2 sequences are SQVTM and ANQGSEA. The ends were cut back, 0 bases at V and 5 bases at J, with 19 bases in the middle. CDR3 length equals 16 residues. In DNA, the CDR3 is TGCAGCGTTGAAGACCGCCGGGCCGGGGGCCTTGAGACCCAGTACTTC. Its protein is CSVEDRRAGGLETQYF.

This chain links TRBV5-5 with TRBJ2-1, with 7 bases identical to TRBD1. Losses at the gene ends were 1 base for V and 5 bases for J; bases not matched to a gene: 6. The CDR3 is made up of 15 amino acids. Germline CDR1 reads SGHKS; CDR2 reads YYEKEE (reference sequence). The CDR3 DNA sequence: TGTGCCAGCAGCTTGAGACAGGGCCTAAACAATGAGCAGTTCTTC. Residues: CASSLRQGLNNEQFF.

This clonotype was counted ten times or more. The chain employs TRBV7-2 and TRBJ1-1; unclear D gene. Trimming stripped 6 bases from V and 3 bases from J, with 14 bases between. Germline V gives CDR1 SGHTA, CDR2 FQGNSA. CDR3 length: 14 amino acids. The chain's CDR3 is CASSSFRGHTEAFF. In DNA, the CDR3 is TGTGCCAGCAGTTCTTTCAGAGGCCACACTGAAGCTTTCTTT.

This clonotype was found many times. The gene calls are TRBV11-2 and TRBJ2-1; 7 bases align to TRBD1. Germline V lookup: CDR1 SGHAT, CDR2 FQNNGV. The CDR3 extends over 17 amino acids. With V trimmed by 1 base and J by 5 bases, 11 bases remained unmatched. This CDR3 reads CASSLGATGTENNEQFF. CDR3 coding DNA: TGTGCCAGCAGCTTAGGGGCTACCGGGACAGAAAACAATGAGCAGTTCTTC.

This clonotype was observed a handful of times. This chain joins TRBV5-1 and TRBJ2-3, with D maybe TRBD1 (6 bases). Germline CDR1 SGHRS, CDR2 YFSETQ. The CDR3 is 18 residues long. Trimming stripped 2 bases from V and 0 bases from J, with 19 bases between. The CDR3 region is CASSLPPKDSTSTDTQYF. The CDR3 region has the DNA TGCGCCAGCAGCTTACCCCCGAAGGACAGCACTAGCACAGATACGCAGTATTTT.

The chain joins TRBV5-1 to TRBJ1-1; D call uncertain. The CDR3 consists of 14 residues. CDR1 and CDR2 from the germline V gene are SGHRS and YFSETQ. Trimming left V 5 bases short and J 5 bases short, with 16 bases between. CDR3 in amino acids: CASSSAFLVTEAFF. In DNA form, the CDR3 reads TGCGCCAGCAGTTCTGCTTTCTTGGTAACTGAAGCTTTCTTT.

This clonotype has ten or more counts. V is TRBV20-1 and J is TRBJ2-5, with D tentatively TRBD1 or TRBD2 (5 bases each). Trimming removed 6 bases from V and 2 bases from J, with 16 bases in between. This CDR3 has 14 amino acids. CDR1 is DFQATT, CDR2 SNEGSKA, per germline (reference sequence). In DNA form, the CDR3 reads TGCAGTGCCCATCCGGGACGGGAACAAGAGACCCAGTACTTC. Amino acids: CSAHPGREQETQYF.

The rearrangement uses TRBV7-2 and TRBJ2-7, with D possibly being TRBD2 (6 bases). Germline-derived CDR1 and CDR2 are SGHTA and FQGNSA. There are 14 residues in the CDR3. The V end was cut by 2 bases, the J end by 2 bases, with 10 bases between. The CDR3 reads CASSLLGGAYEQYF. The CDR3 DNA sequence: TGTGCCAGCAGCTTATTGGGGGGAGCCTACGAGCAGTACTTC.

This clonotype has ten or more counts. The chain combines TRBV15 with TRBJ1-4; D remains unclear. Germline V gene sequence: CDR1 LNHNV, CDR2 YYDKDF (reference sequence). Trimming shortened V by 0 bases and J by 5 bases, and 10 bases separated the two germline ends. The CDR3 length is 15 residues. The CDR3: CATSRDLGTNEKLFF. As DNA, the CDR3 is TGTGCCACCAGCAGAGATCTCGGTACCAATGAAAAACTGTTTTTT. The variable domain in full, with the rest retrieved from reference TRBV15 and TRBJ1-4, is DAMVIQNPRYQVTQFGKPVTLSCSQTLNHNVMYWYQQKSSQAPKLLFHYYDKDFNNEADTPDNFQSRRPNTSFCFLDIRSPGLGDTAMYLCATSRDLGTNEKLFFGSGTQLSVL.

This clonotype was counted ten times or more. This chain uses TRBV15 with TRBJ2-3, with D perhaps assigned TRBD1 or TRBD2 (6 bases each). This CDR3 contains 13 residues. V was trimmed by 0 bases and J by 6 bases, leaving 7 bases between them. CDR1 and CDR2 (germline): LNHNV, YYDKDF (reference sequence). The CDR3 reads CATSREGGDTQYF. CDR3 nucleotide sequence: TGTGCCACCAGCAGAGAAGGGGGGGATACGCAGTATTTT. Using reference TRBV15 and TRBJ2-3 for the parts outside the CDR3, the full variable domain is DAMVIQNPRYQVTQFGKPVTLSCSQTLNHNVMYWYQQKSSQAPKLLFHYYDKDFNNEADTPDNFQSRRPNTSFCFLDIRSPGLGDTAMYLCATSREGGDTQYFGPGTRLTVL.

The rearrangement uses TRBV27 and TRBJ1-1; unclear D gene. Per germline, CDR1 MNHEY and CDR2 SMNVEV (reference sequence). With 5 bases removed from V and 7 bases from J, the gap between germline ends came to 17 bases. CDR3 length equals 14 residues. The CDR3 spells CASSPHTVASEAFF. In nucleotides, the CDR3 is TGTGCCAGCAGTCCACATACAGTCGCCAGTGAAGCTTTCTTT.

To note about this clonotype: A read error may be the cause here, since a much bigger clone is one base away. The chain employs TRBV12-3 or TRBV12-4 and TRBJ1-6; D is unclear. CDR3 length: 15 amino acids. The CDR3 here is CASRLAEPGNSPLHF. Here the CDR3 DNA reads TGTGCCAGCAGATTAGCCGAGCCGGGTAATTCACCCCTCCACTTT.

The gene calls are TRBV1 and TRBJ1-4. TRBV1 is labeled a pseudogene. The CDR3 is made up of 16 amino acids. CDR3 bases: TGCACCAGCAGCCAAGTCTCAGACATTCCTAATGAAAAACTGTTTTTT. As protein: CTSSQVSDIPNEKLFF.

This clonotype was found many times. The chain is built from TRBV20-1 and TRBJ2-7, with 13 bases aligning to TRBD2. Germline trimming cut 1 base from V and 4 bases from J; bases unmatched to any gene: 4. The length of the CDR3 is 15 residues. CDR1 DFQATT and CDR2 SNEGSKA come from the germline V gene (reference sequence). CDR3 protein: CSARVPGLAGYEQYF. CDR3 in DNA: TGCAGTGCTAGAGTCCCGGGACTAGCGGGGTACGAGCAGTACTTC.